This TCR beta chain was captured in a study of lymphopenia after photon versus proton radiotherapy. The method was immunoSEQ multiplex PCR; TCRdb's version includes in-frame clones alone and lacks a portion of them. The sample consists of fewer than 25,000 clones, roughly 90% of them appearing once. The CDR3 is 14 amino acids. V lost 3 bases, J lost 2 bases, and 11 bases lay in between. Germline assignment: CDR1 SGHTA and CDR2 FQGNSA. The TCR comes from a man older than 75 with esophageal cancer. Specimen: peripheral blood, collected from a patient treated with proton-based radiotherapy. This chain connects TRBV7-2 to TRBJ2-7; no firm D call. The CDR3 coding sequence is TGTGCCAGCAGCTTCTCCGCCCTCACCTACGAGCAGTACTTC. It is translated as CASSFSALTYEQYF.